This TCR beta chain was observed in a study of cytomegalovirus exposure and HLA in healthy donors. Findings and caveats of the study: One later analysis, an examination of the 120 validation repertoires, found that first-cohort TCR clusters tended to co-occur in them. Among TCR beta chains, those listed as cytomegalovirus-associated numbered more than 150.

This clone came up once. The antigen is not known. Only in-frame clones appear in the TCRdb table, and some are missing; sequencing was by immunoSEQ multiplex PCR. The sample contains 200,000 to 250,000 clones, roughly 91% of which appear only once. Germline CDR1 SGDLS, CDR2 YYNGEE. V was pared by 8 bases and J by 7 bases, with 5 bases of the junction left unmatched. The CDR3 sequence is 14 residues long. This clonotype originated in a woman aged 18-30 years in good health and CMV-seropositive. This chain connects TRBV9 to TRBJ2-1; TRBD2 agrees at 14 bases. Sequenced material: PBMCs. CDR3 loop: CASGTSGGTNEQFF. DNA for the CDR3: TGTGCCAGTGGGACTAGCGGGGGAACAAATGAGCAGTTCTTC.